The 17 T cell receptor beta chains in this list originate from one sample, sequenced in a study of blood T cell repertoires in COVID-19 (TCRdb year 2020). Receptors were amplified or captured by the immunoSEQ multiplex PCR assay. The immuneACCESS repertoire file appears here via TCRdb, limited to in-frame rearrangements. These files lack a portion of the clones; in checked studies, under half of the deficit traces to unresolved V genes, and the cause of the others is not known. The sample table lists over 200,000 clones, 75% to 85% of them with a count of one. The leading ten clones occupy around 1.3% of the sample. Sequencing input: peripheral blood. The receptors here all came from a woman in her 30s with COVID-19, enrolled during active disease.

Here the CDR3 DNA reads TGTGCCAGCAGTTACGAGGGCAGGCTGAACACTGAAGCTTTCTTT. It is translated as CASSYEGRLNTEAFF. The chain joins TRBV6-5 to TRBJ1-1; no clear D gene. Germline V gives CDR1 MNHEY, CDR2 SVGAGI. V was clipped by 2 bases and J by 0 bases, with 10 bases between them. CDR3 length equals 15 residues.

This chain connects TRBV4-3 to TRBJ1-2, with TRBD1 matching over 8 bases. There are 14 residues in the CDR3. Germline V lookup: CDR1 LGHNA, CDR2 YSLEER. J lost 6 bases, V lost 3 bases, and 6 bases had no gene match. CDR3 region: CASSHGQGADGYTF. Here the CDR3 DNA reads TGCGCCAGCAGCCATGGCCAGGGGGCTGATGGCTACACCTTC.

The gene calls are TRBV19 and TRBJ2-1, with unresolved D. The CDR3 runs 16 residues. CDR1 is LNHDA and CDR2 is SQIVND in the germline V gene (reference sequence). Between the trimmed V and J ends, which lost 3 bases and 0 bases, there was a span of 12 bases. The CDR3 is CASSMVRRSSYNEQFF. Written as DNA, the CDR3 is TGTGCCAGTAGTATGGTCCGGCGGTCCTCCTACAATGAGCAGTTCTTC.

The chain joins TRBV5-5 to TRBJ2-3; 9 nucleotides align to TRBD2. Germline-derived CDR1 and CDR2 are SGHKS and YYEKEE (reference sequence). V gave up 7 bases and J gave up 3 bases; unmatched junction bases: 6. The CDR3 is 14 amino acids. The DNA of the CDR3 is TGTGCCAGCGGAACTAGCGGGTATACAGATACGCAGTATTTT. It codes for CASGTSGYTDTQYF.

This chain joins TRBV11-1 and TRBJ1-4, with 9 positions matching TRBD1. The V gene end was trimmed by 5 bases and the J gene end by 4 bases; junction bases not matched to a gene: 5. Germline loops: CDR1 SGHAT, CDR2 FQDESV (reference sequence). The CDR3 sequence is 15 residues long. The CDR3 DNA sequence: TGTGCCAGCAGCCGCGGACAGGGGCTTAATGAAAAACTGTTTTTT. Its translation: CASSRGQGLNEKLFF.

The chain recombines TRBV6-6 with TRBJ2-7; 12 nucleotides match TRBD2. The germline CDR1 and CDR2 sequences are MNHNY and SVGAGI (reference sequence). The CDR3 is 16 residues long. Unmatched junction bases numbered 5, after V lost 0 bases and J lost 5 bases. The chain's CDR3 is CASSYSASGGADEQYF. CDR3 in DNA: TGTGCCAGCAGTTACTCTGCTAGCGGGGGGGCGGACGAGCAGTACTTC.

The chain is built from TRBV3-1 (or the pseudogene TRBV3-2) and TRBJ2-7; perhaps TRBD2 as D (5 bases). The CDR3 covers 14 residues. The ends were cut back, 1 base at V and 2 bases at J, with 9 bases in the middle. Germline-derived CDR1 and CDR2 are LGHDT and YNNKEL (reference sequence). CDR3 amino acids: CASSQAGNTYEQYF. The DNA for the CDR3 is TGTGCCAGCAGCCAAGCCGGGAATACCTACGAGCAGTACTTC.

The chain has TRBV6-5 and TRBJ1-2; no clear D gene. Germline V gene data show CDR1 as MNHEY and CDR2 as SVGAGI. The V end lost 5 bases, the J end lost 4 bases, and 14 bases lay between the germline ends. The CDR3 runs 14 residues. CDR3 sequence reads: CASSQSRSGYGYTF. Written as DNA, the CDR3 is TGTGCCAGCAGTCAGTCACGATCAGGCTATGGCTACACCTTC.

This clone was found many times. The rearrangement joins TRBV10-3 to TRBJ2-7; TRBD1 agrees at 8 bases. V lost 2 bases, J lost 0 bases, and 3 bases stayed unmatched. This CDR3 comprises 15 residues. Germline CDR1 and CDR2: ENHRY and SYGVKD. The CDR3, as DNA: TGTGCCATCAGTGAGGTAACAGGGGGCTCCTACGAGCAGTACTTC. It is translated as CAISEVTGGSYEQYF.

Of note for this clone: This sample also contains other DNA sequences that code for the same CDR3. The chain links TRBV4-2 to TRBJ2-7; the match to TRBD2 covers 11 bases. J was trimmed by 1 base and V by 4 bases; bases with no gene match: 3. Germline CDR1 LGHNA, CDR2 YNFKEQ. The CDR3 runs 15 residues. CDR3 nucleotide sequence: TGTGCCAGCAGCCCAGGGACTAGCGGTTCCTACGAGCAGTACTTC. Its protein product is CASSPGTSGSYEQYF.

The chain links TRBV3-1 (or the pseudogene TRBV3-2) to TRBJ2-1; weak D call: TRBD1 (5 bases). Germline loops: CDR1 LGHDT, CDR2 YNNKEL (reference sequence). V was trimmed by 4 bases and J by 2 bases, leaving 15 bases between them. The CDR3 totals 16 residues. For the CDR3, the DNA is TGTGCCAGCAGCCGAGACAGTACCTCAGCCTACAATGAGCAGTTCTTC. Its protein is CASSRDSTSAYNEQFF.

This chain uses TRBV6-5 with TRBJ2-1, with a tentative D call TRBD2 (5 bases). Germline V gives CDR1 MNHEY, CDR2 SVGAGI. This CDR3 contains 15 residues. The V end lost 5 bases, the J end lost 6 bases, and 17 bases lay between the germline ends. CDR3 loop: CASSHRLAASNEQFF. As DNA, the CDR3 is TGTGCCAGCAGTCATAGGCTAGCAGCCAGCAATGAGCAGTTCTTC.

This clone was seen once. The chain combines TRBV7-2 with TRBJ2-2, with TRBD2 matching over 8 bases. V trimming: 1 base; J trimming: 5 bases; junction bases outside the gene matches: 12. The germline V gene has CDR1 SGHTA and CDR2 FQGNSA. CDR3 size: 18 residues. The CDR3 sequence: CASSLGVAGTSWTGELFF. The CDR3 DNA sequence: TGTGCCAGCAGCTTAGGGGTAGCGGGGACCTCATGGACCGGGGAGCTGTTTTTT.

The CDR3 here is CASSNQGPNEKLFF. The CDR3 bases are TGTGCCAGCAGTAATCAGGGGCCTAATGAAAAACTGTTTTTT. The chain couples TRBV6-2 or TRBV6-3 to TRBJ1-4; a weak D match, TRBD1 (6 bases). The CDR3 sequence is 14 residues long. Germline CDR1 and CDR2: MNHEY and SVGEGT. Trimming removed 5 bases at V and 3 bases at J, with 10 bases between.

This clone appeared once. J is TRBJ2-7 and V is TRBV7-9; D remains unclear. Looked up from germline, CDR1 is SEHNR and CDR2 is FQNEAQ (reference sequence). The CDR3 sequence is 14 residues long. The V gene lost 2 bases and the J gene lost 0 bases, with 8 bases spanning the gap. This chain's CDR3 is CASSLQTISYEQYF. The DNA for the CDR3 is TGTGCCAGCAGCTTACAAACAATCTCCTACGAGCAGTACTTC.

The rearrangement uses TRBV6-5 and TRBJ2-1; D is perhaps TRBD2 (6 bases). The CDR3 totals 13 residues. The V gene's germline CDR1 is MNHEY and CDR2 SVGAGI. Deletions cut 5 bases from V and 10 bases from J, with 15 bases between. Written as DNA, the CDR3 is TGTGCCAGCAGTAACCTAGGGGAGGAAGAGCAGTTCTTC. The encoded protein is CASSNLGEEEQFF.

The chain uses TRBV7-2 and TRBJ1-2; no clear D gene. The CDR3 contains 14 residues. The V gene's germline CDR1 is SGHTA and CDR2 FQGNSA. Trimming cost V 2 bases and J 4 bases, with 11 bases left between them. In DNA form, the CDR3 reads TGTGCCAGCAGCTTACGAGGTCCGCCCTATGGCTACACCTTC. This gives the protein CASSLRGPPYGYTF.